The clone carrying this T cell receptor beta chain was recorded a few times. Other DNA sequences within the sample encode an identical CDR3. This entry is derived from a study of blood T cell repertoires in COVID-19. Profiling relied on immunoSEQ multiplex PCR, and the TCRdb table lists in-frame clones only, not all of them. The sample consists of more than 150,000 clones, under 85% of them appearing once. Germline assignment: CDR1 SGHAT and CDR2 FQNNGV. With 5 bases removed from V and 4 bases from J, the gap between germline ends came to 8 bases. The CDR3 extends over 12 amino acids. The material sequenced was peripheral blood. This receptor was obtained from a human donor in a cohort sampled during active COVID-19. The J gene is TRBJ1-1, the V gene TRBV11-2, with D unresolved. The CDR3 spells CASSLAGTEAFF. As DNA, the CDR3 is TGTGCCAGCAGCCTAGCGGGCACTGAAGCTTTCTTT.